A selection of T cell receptor beta chains follows, all from one sample in a study of vaccination effects on CD4 cells after COVID-19. Profiled with immunoSEQ multiplex PCR; TCRdb holds only in-frame clones, not every one. The table has 25,000 to 30,000 clones, more than 65% seen once. These TCRs' antigens remain unknown. Sequences were derived from CD4+ T cells from PBMCs cultured with HCoV-NL63 spike peptides, sampled before COVID-19 vaccination. These TCRs come from a human donor who received a COVID-19 vaccine. CDR3s include the opening cysteine and the closing phenylalanine or tryptophan.

>TRBJ2-7|TRBV5-6
CASSLALSGGTYEQYF
>TRBJ2-2|TRBV5-4
CASSSFLSGELFF
>TRBJ2-1|TRBV5-1
CASSLGAGGPNEQFF
>TRBJ2-2|TRBV4-2
CASSQERNKGGELFF
>TRBJ1-2|TRBV25-1
CASSGVSTGNYGYTF
>TRBJ2-7|TRBV5-1
CASSDRDNSYEQYF
>TRBJ2-1|TRBV6-5
CASSYSREQFF
>TRBJ1-1|TRBV27
CASSYGTEAFF
>TRBJ1-1|TRBV11-2
CASSLRASTEAFF
>TRBJ1-2|TRBV10-3
CAISESAGYNYGYTF
>TRBJ2-1|TRBV10-3
CAISLLSGLYNEQFF
>TRBJ2-2|TRBV19
CASSMWGRASGELFF
>TRBJ1-6|TRBV28
CASSEGLDNSPLHF
>TRBJ1-5|TRBV12-5
CASGLVLQGVRQPQHF
>TRBJ1-5|TRBV7-2
CASSLQGQGNNQPQHF
>TRBJ2-1|TRBV7-2
CASRPGGRKNEQFF
>TRBJ1-5|TRBV28
CASSSGSGGDQPQHF
>TRBJ2-7|TRBV6-5
CASSYLQGREQYF
>TRBJ2-3|TRBV7-9
CASSYMLAYGTDTQYF
>TRBJ1-1|TRBV7-2
CASSLRPGQGAIEAFF